This is a list of T cell receptor beta chains from one sample in a study of ipilimumab plus nivolumab after autologous stem cell transplantation. The assay was immunoSEQ multiplex PCR, and TCRdb's table has in-frame clones only and misses some. This sample carries fewer than 30,000 clones, 70% to 90% of them seen once, and the ten largest clones take 5.2%. The input for sequencing was PBMCs, taken in a trial of ipilimumab plus nivolumab as post-transplant consolidation. These receptors were collected from a male donor with diffuse large B-cell lymphoma. Each CDR3 is given with its conserved first and last residue. D genes are given only for firm matches. Expanded clones get a size class; other rows say once, few or many, or leave the size out.

TRBJ2-1 | . | 16 | TRBV10-3 | . | CAISELTGSRPVEQFF | TGTGCCATCAGTGAGCTTACCGGGTCCCGTCCGGTGGAGCAGTTCTTC
TRBJ1-4 | once | 14 | TRBV27 | . | CASSPGLRFEKLFF | TGTGCCAGCAGTCCCGGACTGAGGTTCGAAAAACTGTTTTTT
TRBJ2-2 | . | 13 | TRBV5-5 | . | CASSFLAAGELFF | TGTGCCAGCAGCTTTCTAGCTGCCGGGGAGCTGTTTTTT
TRBJ2-7 | once | 16 | TRBV18 | TRBD1 | CASSLRETGGEYEQYF | TGTGCCAGCTCACTTCGTGAGACAGGGGGCGAATACGAGCAGTACTTC
TRBJ2-7 | . | 15 | TRBV5-4 | . | CASSSPGTESYEQYF | TGTGCCAGCAGCTCCCCAGGTACAGAATCCTACGAGCAGTACTTC
TRBJ2-1 | . | 13 | TRBV18 | . | CASSPPGRNEQFF | TGTGCCAGCTCACCGCCGGGGAGGAATGAGCAGTTCTTC
TRBJ1-1 | few | 14 | TRBV5-4 | . | CASSPGRGYTEAFF | TGTGCCAGCAGCCCGGGACGGGGTTACACTGAAGCTTTCTTT
TRBJ1-1 | . | 14 | TRBV4-1 | . | CASSQERSVTEAFF | TGCGCCAGCAGCCAAGAACGATCAGTCACTGAAGCTTTCTTT
TRBJ1-2 | few | 14 | TRBV15 | . | CATSSAYWGYGYTF | TGTGCCACCAGCAGCGCTTACTGGGGGTATGGCTACACCTTC
TRBJ2-7 | . | 15 | TRBV28 | . | CASSSVGGGGDEQYF | TGTGCCAGCAGTTCGGTGGGAGGCGGAGGCGACGAGCAGTACTTC
TRBJ2-2 | . | 16 | TRBV5-1 | TRBD1 | CASSSGQGAPTGELFF | TGCGCCAGCAGCTCGGGACAGGGGGCCCCTACCGGGGAGCTGTTTTTT
TRBJ2-3 | . | 15 | TRBV2 | TRBD2 | CASSEARGGTDTQYF | TGTGCCAGCAGTGAAGCGCGGGGGGGCACAGATACGCAGTATTTT
TRBJ1-2 | . | 13 | TRBV6-1 | . | CASPGTTLDGYTF | TGTGCCAGCCCGGGAACGACCTTGGATGGCTACACCTTC
TRBJ2-6 | . | 18 | TRBV10-3 | . | CAISGTGSVGSGANVLTF | TGTGCCATCAGTGGGACGGGGTCCGTCGGATCTGGGGCCAACGTCCTGACTTTC
TRBJ2-5 | . | 14 | TRBV5-6 | . | CASSLRESGETQYF | TGTGCCAGCAGCTTGAGGGAGTCGGGAGAGACCCAGTACTTC
TRBJ1-3 | . | 14 | TRBV19 | TRBD1 | CASRDRSSGNTIYF | TGTGCCAGTAGGGACAGGTCCTCTGGAAACACCATATATTTT
TRBJ2-2 | . | 13 | TRBV9 | . | CASSVSNTGELFF | TGTGCCAGCAGCGTATCGAACACCGGGGAGCTGTTTTTT
TRBJ2-7 | . | 16 | TRBV10-1 | TRBD1 | CASSERGQVTNYEQYF | TGCGCCAGCAGTGAGCGGGGACAGGTGACCAACTACGAGCAGTACTTC
TRBJ2-3 | . | 14 | TRBV5-4 | . | CASSSTVGTDTQYF | TGTGCCAGCAGCTCAACAGTGGGCACAGATACGCAGTATTTT
TRBJ2-2 | . | 16 | TRBV18 | . | CASSPGTGLSAGELFF | TGTGCCAGCTCACCGGGGACTGGATTAAGTGCCGGGGAGCTGTTTTTT
TRBJ2-3 | few | 15 | TRBV6-6 | . | CASSFRGTSTDTQYF | TGTGCCAGCAGTTTTCGCGGGACTAGCACAGATACGCAGTATTTT
TRBJ2-3 | . | 11 | TRBV6-1 | . | CASSSTDTQYF | TGTGCCAGCAGCAGCACAGATACGCAGTATTTT
TRBJ1-5 | few | 14 | TRBV6-5 | . | CASRPGGSNQPQHF | TGTGCCAGCAGGCCCGGGGGGAGCAATCAGCCCCAGCATTTT
TRBJ2-5 | . | 16 | TRBV2 | TRBD2 | CASTTRSSGGQETQYF | TGTGCCAGCACCACAAGGAGTAGCGGGGGGCAAGAGACCCAGTACTTC
TRBJ2-1 | . | 16 | TRBV5-4 | . | CASSSLAGSLNNEQFF | TGTGCCAGCAGCTCTCTAGCAGGGAGTCTAAACAATGAGCAGTTCTTC
TRBJ1-1 | . | 12 | TRBV30 | . | CAWSITVAEAFF | TGTGCCTGGAGTATAACAGTTGCTGAAGCTTTCTTT
TRBJ1-4 | . | 16 | TRBV5-5 | . | CASSLAPFATNEKLFF | TGTGCCAGCAGCTTGGCTCCGTTTGCAACTAATGAAAAACTGTTTTTT
TRBJ1-4 | . | 11 | TRBV6-1 | . | CASTRGEKLFF | TGTGCCAGCACCCGAGGTGAAAAACTGTTTTTT
TRBJ2-2 | few | 16 | TRBV5-4 | TRBD1 | CASSSGTGLSTGELFF | TGTGCCAGCAGTTCCGGGACAGGTTTATCAACCGGGGAGCTGTTTTTT
TRBJ2-3 | . | 13 | TRBV29-1 | TRBD1 | CSVGDRFTDTQYF | TGCAGCGTCGGGGACAGGTTCACAGATACGCAGTATTTT
TRBJ1-1 | once | 15 | TRBV7-8 | . | CASSPYGAEGTEAFF | TGTGCCAGCAGCCCATACGGGGCAGAGGGCACTGAAGCTTTCTTT
TRBJ2-3 | . | 17 | TRBV5-1 | TRBD2 | CASSYGSGGISTDTQYF | TGCGCCAGCAGCTATGGAAGCGGGGGGATTAGCACAGATACGCAGTATTTT
TRBJ2-1 | . | 15 | TRBV6-5 | TRBD2 | CASSTPSGGWDEQFF | TGTGCCAGCAGCACCCCTAGCGGGGGTTGGGATGAGCAGTTCTTC
TRBJ2-1 | once | 14 | TRBV2 | TRBD2 | CASSVAGGPNEQFF | TGTGCCAGCAGTGTTGCGGGGGGGCCCAATGAGCAGTTCTTC
TRBJ2-6 | . | 19 | TRBV7-2 | . | CASSVPFGGKLTGANVLTF | TGTGCCAGCAGCGTCCCATTCGGGGGAAAATTGACCGGGGCCAACGTCCTGACTTTC
TRBJ1-1 | . | 16 | TRBV9 | TRBD1 | CASSRDRGHLSTEAFF | TGTGCCAGCAGCAGGGACAGAGGGCATCTAAGCACTGAAGCTTTCTTT
TRBJ2-1 | . | 13 | TRBV5-1 | . | CASSSILDNEQFF | TGCGCCAGCAGCTCCATACTAGACAATGAGCAGTTCTTC
TRBJ2-7 | . | 14 | TRBV5-5 | . | CASSLEGQNYEQYF | TGTGCCAGCAGCTTGGAAGGACAGAACTACGAGCAGTACTTC
TRBJ2-1 | few | 16 | TRBV7-9 | TRBD2 | CASSPRLAGGPIQQFF | TGTGCCAGCAGCCCCAGACTAGCGGGGGGGCCTATTCAGCAGTTCTTC
TRBJ1-2 | . | 14 | TRBV5-4 | TRBD1 | CASSPGGQGYGYTF | TGTGCCAGCAGCCCAGGGGGACAGGGATACGGCTACACCTTC
TRBJ2-7 | . | 11 | TRBV15 | . | CATSDSYEQYF | TGTGCCACCAGCGACAGCTACGAGCAGTACTTC
TRBJ2-7 | . | 12 | TRBV5-6 | . | CASSLQGRGQYF | TGTGCCAGCAGCTTACAGGGAAGGGGGCAGTACTTC
TRBJ2-5 | . | 15 | TRBV7-7 | TRBD1 | CASSLAGQGTETQYF | TGTGCTAGCAGCTTAGCGGGACAGGGGACAGAGACCCAGTACTTC
TRBJ2-1 | . | 14 | TRBV7-6 | . | CASSLDATGGEQFF | TGTGCCAGCAGCTTAGATGCGACCGGGGGTGAGCAGTTCTTC
TRBJ2-1 | . | 15 | TRBV18 | . | CASSQPGGAYNEQFF | TGTGCCAGCTCACAGCCTGGGGGGGCGTACAATGAGCAGTTCTTC
TRBJ1-6 | . | 13 | TRBV10-1 | . | CASRDSGNSPLHF | TGCGCCAGCAGGGACAGCGGAAATTCACCCCTCCACTTT
TRBJ2-5 | . | 16 | TRBV19 | TRBD1 | CASSLTVEGAGETQYF | TGTGCCAGTAGTCTGACCGTTGAGGGGGCAGGAGAGACCCAGTACTTC
TRBJ1-6 | . | 15 | TRBV15 | TRBD1 | CATSLRQGSNSPLHF | TGTGCCACCAGCTTACGACAGGGGAGTAATTCACCCCTCCACTTT
TRBJ2-2 | . | 14 | TRBV7-7 | . | CASSLVPGTGELFF | TGTGCTAGCAGCTTAGTGCCCGGCACCGGGGAGCTGTTTTTT
TRBJ2-2 | . | 11 | TRBV19 | . | CASTNTGELFF | TGTGCCAGCACGAACACCGGGGAGCTGTTTTTT
TRBJ2-7 | . | 15 | TRBV4-1 | . | CASSQDRQSLYEQYF | TGCGCCAGCAGCCAAGACCGGCAGTCTCTCTATGAGCAGTACTTC
TRBJ1-2 | . | 15 | TRBV2 | . | CATHREGLTNYGYTF | TGTGCCACCCATCGAGAAGGACTAACCAACTATGGCTACACCTTC
TRBJ1-2 | . | 16 | TRBV10-2 | . | CASSDGAGRANYGYTF | TGCGCCAGCAGTGATGGGGCAGGAAGAGCTAACTATGGCTACACCTTC
TRBJ1-2 | . | 15 | TRBV6-6 | TRBD1 | CASRRGTGSAVGYTF | TGTGCCAGTAGACGAGGGACAGGGTCGGCGGTCGGCTACACCTTC
TRBJ2-1 | . | 15 | TRBV6-1 | . | CASTPSRQAYNEQFF | TGTGCCAGCACCCCATCACGACAGGCTTACAATGAGCAGTTCTTC
TRBJ2-1 | . | 17 | TRBV7-2 | TRBD2 | CASSLRGTSGGYNEQFF | TGTGCCAGCAGCTTAAGGGGTACTAGCGGGGGGTACAATGAGCAGTTCTTC
TRBJ2-5 | . | 13 | TRBV6-5 | . | CASSYRGRETQYF | TGTGCCAGCAGTTATAGGGGGAGGGAGACCCAGTACTTC